This T cell receptor beta chain stems from a study of blood T cell repertoires in COVID-19. V gave up 5 bases and J gave up 13 bases, with 11 bases separating them. The V gene's germline CDR1 is SGHTA and CDR2 FQGNSA. This CDR3 has 11 amino acids. Cohort assignment relied on participant-reported clinical history. Recovery meant two consecutive negative NP/OP PCR tests, professional clearance, or resolved symptoms. The method was immunoSEQ multiplex PCR; TCRdb's version includes in-frame clones alone and lacks a portion of them. The repertoire includes 330,000 or so clones, 75% to 90% of them detected once, and over 4.5% sits in the top ten.

Sequences were obtained from PBMCs or T cells enriched from blood (not recorded which). This receptor was obtained from a young man who had recovered from COVID-19. The genes are TRBV7-2 and TRBJ1-4; D unresolved. The CDR3 sequence is CASSPGIRLFF. The CDR3 DNA reads as TGTGCCAGCAGCCCCGGTATTAGACTGTTTTTT.